The 8 T cell receptor beta chains below were found in one sample sequenced in a study of a mutant IDH1 vaccine in newly diagnosed glioma. Noted time point: week 47, end of study. In every dose of vaccine, 300 ug of mutant IDH1 20-mer peptide was given alongside topical imiquimod. Repertoires were generated with immunoSEQ multiplex PCR, while TCRdb's copy carries only in-frame clones and drops some. The sample lists around 50,000 clones, almost 65% occurring once. For these receptors, no antigen is known. The specimen was peripheral blood mononuclear cells (PBMCs), collected from a glioma patient whose treatment included an IDH1 peptide vaccine. The origin of the receptors is a man aged 40-50 years with glioma. Some clones in this sample may be carry-over from other donors' samples.

The chain carries TRBV5-6 and TRBJ1-1; D is unclear. The V and J ends lost 7 bases and 0 bases respectively, with 10 bases between them. The V gene's germline CDR1 is SGHDT and CDR2 YYEEEE. The CDR3 runs 13 residues. The CDR3 DNA reads as TGTGCCAGCTGGTCGGCCTTGAACACTGAAGCTTTCTTT. Amino acid sequence: CASWSALNTEAFF.

The chain combines TRBV27 with TRBJ1-2; TRBD1 agrees at 8 bases. The CDR3 consists of 15 residues. Germline CDR1 MNHEY, CDR2 SMNVEV (reference sequence). J gave up 3 bases and V 2 bases, and 5 bases lay outside the gene matches. The CDR3 loop is CASSLLGQDYYGYTF. CDR3 nucleotide sequence: TGTGCCAGCAGTTTACTGGGACAGGACTACTATGGCTACACCTTC.

This clone has more than one count but fewer than ten. The chain couples TRBV15 to TRBJ2-7, with D perhaps TRBD2 (7 bases). The V gene lost 1 base and the J gene lost 4 bases, with 14 bases spanning the gap. This CDR3 comprises 15 residues. Germline CDR1 reads LNHNV; CDR2 reads YYDKDF (reference sequence). The CDR3 sequence is CATSRASGGRYEQYF. CDR3 coding DNA: TGTGCCACCAGCAGAGCGTCGGGGGGCAGGTACGAGCAGTACTTC.

The sample holds one count of this clone. The gene calls are TRBV6-1 and TRBJ1-1; D is perhaps TRBD1 (5 bases). Germline lookup yields CDR1 MNHNS and CDR2 SASEGT. The V end lost 3 bases, the J end lost 6 bases, and 14 bases lay between the germline ends. CDR3 size: 14 residues. CDR3 region: CASSDRRVGAEAFF. The CDR3 DNA reads TGTGCCAGCAGTGATCGCAGGGTGGGGGCTGAAGCTTTCTTT.

The chain has TRBV30 and TRBJ1-2; 8 bases match TRBD1. V gave up 0 bases and J gave up 7 bases; unmatched junction bases: 1. There are 12 residues in the CDR3. Germline V gene data show CDR1 as GTSNPN and CDR2 as SVGIG (reference sequence). As DNA, the CDR3 is TGTGCCTGGAGTGTAACAGGGGGTGGCTACACCTTC. Its protein product is CAWSVTGGGYTF.

The J gene is TRBJ1-4, the V gene TRBV5-1; 7 nucleotides line up with TRBD1. The CDR3 has 18 amino acids. The junction had 8 bases not matched to a gene; V was cut back by 0 bases and J by 0 bases. Germline values: CDR1 SGHRS, CDR2 YFSETQ. The CDR3 sequence: CASSLESGGPATNEKLFF. The CDR3, as DNA: TGCGCCAGCAGCTTGGAATCAGGGGGACCTGCAACTAATGAAAAACTGTTTTTT.

This clone was observed a few times. CDR3 nucleotide sequence: TGCGCCAGCAGCTTGGATCCGGACAGAATGAATTCACCCCTCCACTTT. It encodes CASSLDPDRMNSPLHF. The chain couples TRBV5-1 to TRBJ1-6; D may be TRBD1 (6 bases). Germline lookup yields CDR1 SGHRS and CDR2 YFSETQ. Between the trimmed V and J ends, which lost 0 bases and 7 bases, there was a span of 14 bases. This CDR3 has 16 amino acids.

This clone was observed a single time. This chain connects TRBV2 to TRBJ1-4; D not certain. CDR1 is SNHLY and CDR2 is FYNNEI in the germline V gene. V was pared by 3 bases and J by 4 bases, with 12 bases between. The CDR3 loop spans 15 amino acids. CDR3 DNA sequence: TGTGCCAGCAGTGACCGTGGGTATGGTAATGAAAAACTGTTTTTT. Its translation is CASSDRGYGNEKLFF.